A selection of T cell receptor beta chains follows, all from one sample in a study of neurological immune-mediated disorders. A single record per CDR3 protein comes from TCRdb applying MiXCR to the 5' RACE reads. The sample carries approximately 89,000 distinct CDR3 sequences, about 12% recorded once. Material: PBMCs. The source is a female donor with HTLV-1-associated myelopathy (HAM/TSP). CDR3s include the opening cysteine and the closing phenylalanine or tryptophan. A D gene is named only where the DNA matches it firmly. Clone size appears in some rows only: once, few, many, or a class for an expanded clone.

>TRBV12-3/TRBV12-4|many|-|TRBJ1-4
TGTGCCAGCAGCCGGACAGTCACTAATGAAAAACTGTTTTTT
CASSRTVTNEKLFF
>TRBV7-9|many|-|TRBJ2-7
TGTGCCAGCAGCTTACCCCTGAGGGAGCAGTACTTC
CASSLPLREQYF
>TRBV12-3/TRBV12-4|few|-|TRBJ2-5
TGTGCCAGCAGTTTGGGACGGATAAACCAAGAGACCCAGTACTTC
CASSLGRINQETQYF
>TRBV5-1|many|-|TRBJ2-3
TGCGCCAGCAGCGCCAGGGGTTTGGATACGCAGTATTTT
CASSARGLDTQYF
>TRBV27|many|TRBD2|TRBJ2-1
TGTGCCAGCAGTAGACTAGCGGGGGAGGTAAATGAGCAGTTCTTC
CASSRLAGEVNEQFF
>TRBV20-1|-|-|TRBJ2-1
TGCAGCGGCAGCGGGCCTCAGTTCTTC
CSGSGPQFF
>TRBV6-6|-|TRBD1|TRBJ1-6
TGTGCCAGCAGCGGGACAGGGGGGAAATCACCCCTCCACTTT
CASSGTGGKSPLHF
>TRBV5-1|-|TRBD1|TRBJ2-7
TGCGCCAGCAGCTTGGAACAGGGGGCCTACGAGCAGTACTTC
CASSLEQGAYEQYF
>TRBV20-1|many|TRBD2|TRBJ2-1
TGCAGTGCTAGTTGGAAGGCGGGAGAGTATGAGCAGTTCTTC
CSASWKAGEYEQFF
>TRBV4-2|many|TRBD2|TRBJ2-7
TGTGCCAGCAGCCACCAAAGCGGGGGGGTCTACGAGCAGTACTTC
CASSHQSGGVYEQYF
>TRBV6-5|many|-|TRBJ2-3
TGTGCCAGCAGTCCCTTCGGGGTAACGCAATCCACAGATACGCAGTATTTT
CASSPFGVTQSTDTQYF
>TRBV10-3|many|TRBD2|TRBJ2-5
TGTGCCATCAGTGCCAGCGGGGGGACGGTAGAGACCCAGTACTTC
CAISASGGTVETQYF
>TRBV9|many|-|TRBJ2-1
TGTGCCAGCAGCCCAGGGACGGCACTATACAATGAGCAGTTCTTC
CASSPGTALYNEQFF
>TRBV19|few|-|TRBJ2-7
TGTGCCAGTAGTTTTCCGGGGGTCTCCTACGAGCAGTACTTC
CASSFPGVSYEQYF
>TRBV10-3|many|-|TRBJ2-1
TGTGCCATCAGGGATGGACAGATCTACAATGAGCAGTTCTTC
CAIRDGQIYNEQFF
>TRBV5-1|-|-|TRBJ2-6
TGCGCCAGCACGACCTCCGGCTCCGGGGCCAACGTCCTGACTTTC
CASTTSGSGANVLTF
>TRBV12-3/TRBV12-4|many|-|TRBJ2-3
TGTGCCAGCAGCTTTACAGATACGCAGTATTTT
CASSFTDTQYF
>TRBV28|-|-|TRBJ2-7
TGTGCCAGCAGTTTGACAGGAGAAACCTACGAGCAGTACTTC
CASSLTGETYEQYF
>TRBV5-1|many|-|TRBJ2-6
TGCGCCAGCAGCTTGGGCGGGGCTCCTGGGGCCAACGTCCTGACTTTC
CASSLGGAPGANVLTF
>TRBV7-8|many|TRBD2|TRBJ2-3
TGTGCCAGCAGCTTCAACGGACTAGCGACTAGCACAGGTACGCAGTATTTT
CASSFNGLATSTGTQYF
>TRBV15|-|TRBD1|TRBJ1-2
TGTGCCACCAGCACTATCGGACAGGGGTCTGGCTACACCTTC
CATSTIGQGSGYTF
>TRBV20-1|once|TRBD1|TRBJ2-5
TGCAGTGCTCTAGGAATGGGACAGAGCCAAGAGACCCAGTACTTC
CSALGMGQSQETQYF
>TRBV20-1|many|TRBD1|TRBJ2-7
TGCAGTGCCCGGACAGGCTCCTCCTACGAGCAGTACTTC
CSARTGSSYEQYF
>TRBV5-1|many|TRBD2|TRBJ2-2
TGCGCCAGCAGCTTGGGACTAGCGGGGGGAAACACCGGGGAGCTGTTTTTT
CASSLGLAGGNTGELFF
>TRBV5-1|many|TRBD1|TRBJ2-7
TGCGCCAGCAGCTCTAGACAGGGGTTGGCCTACGAGCAGTACTTC
CASSSRQGLAYEQYF
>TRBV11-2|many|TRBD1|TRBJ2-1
TGTGCCAGCAGCTTAGATTCAACAGGGGGCATAGAGATCTTC
CASSLDSTGGIEIF
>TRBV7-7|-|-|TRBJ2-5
TGTGCCAGCAGCGAAGGGGGACACCAAGAGACCCAGTACTTC
CASSEGGHQETQYF
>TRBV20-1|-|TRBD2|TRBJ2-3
TGCAGTGCGTCAGCGGGGGCCCGCGTAGATACGCAGTATTTT
CSASAGARVDTQYF
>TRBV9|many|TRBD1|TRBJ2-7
TGTGCCAGCAGCGCCAGGGAGGGGACAGGGGGCGCCGAGCAGTACTTC
CASSAREGTGGAEQYF
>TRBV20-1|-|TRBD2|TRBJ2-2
TGCAGTGCGGGGGCTAGCGGGGTGTTCGGGGAGCTGTTTTTT
CSAGASGVFGELFF
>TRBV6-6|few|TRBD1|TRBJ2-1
TGTGCCAGCAGGAGGGACAGTTTGTACAATGAGCAGTTCTTC
CASRRDSLYNEQFF
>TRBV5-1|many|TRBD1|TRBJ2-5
TGCGCCAGCAGCTTGGGGGACAGGGCGGTCGGAGAGACCCAGTACTTC
CASSLGDRAVGETQYF
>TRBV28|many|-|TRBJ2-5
TGTGCCAGCAGTTTTTGGGTTACGGTTCTGGAGACCCAGTACTTC
CASSFWVTVLETQYF
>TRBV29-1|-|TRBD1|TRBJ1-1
TGCAGCGTCGTGCGGGACAGGGTTAACACTGAAGCTTTCTTT
CSVVRDRVNTEAFF
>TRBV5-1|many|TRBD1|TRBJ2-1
TGCGCCAGCAGTCCCTCCGGGAAGGGACAGGGTCCTCTCAATGAGCAGTTCTTC
CASSPSGKGQGPLNEQFF
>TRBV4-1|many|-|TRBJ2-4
TGCGCCAGCAGCCAAGATCGCTACCGACCCGGGACATTAGTAGCCAAAAACATTCAGTACTTC
CASSQDRYRPGTLVAKNIQYF
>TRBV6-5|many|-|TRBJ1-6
TGTGCCAGCAGTAACGGGGCACATAATTCACCCCTCCACTTT
CASSNGAHNSPLHF
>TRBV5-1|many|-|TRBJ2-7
TGCGCCAGCAGCAGGGGCAGTGGAACCTACGAGCAGTACTTC
CASSRGSGTYEQYF
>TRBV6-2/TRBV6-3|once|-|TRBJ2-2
TGTGCCAGCCATGACACCGGGGAGCTGTTTTTT
CASHDTGELFF
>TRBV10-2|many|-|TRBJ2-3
TGCGCCAGCAGTGTTACAGTAGGCACAGATACGCAGTATTTT
CASSVTVGTDTQYF
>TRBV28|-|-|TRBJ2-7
TGTGCCAGCAGCACCCGAGACAGGTCCGGAAAAGAAAGGTTC
CASSTRDRSGKERF
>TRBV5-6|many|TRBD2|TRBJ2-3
TGTGCCAGCAGCTTGGGACTAGCGGCCCTTGCTAGCACAGATACGCAGTATTTT
CASSLGLAALASTDTQYF
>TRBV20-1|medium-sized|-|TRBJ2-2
TGCAGTGCTAAGGACACTTGGAACACCGGGGAGCTGTTTTTT
CSAKDTWNTGELFF
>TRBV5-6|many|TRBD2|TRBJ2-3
TGTGCCAGCAGCTTCCTAGCGGGGGATGAATATACGCAGTATTTT
CASSFLAGDEYTQYF
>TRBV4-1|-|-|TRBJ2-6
TGCGCCAGCAGCCAAGACGGGGGGCTCGAGGCCAACGTCCTGACTTTC
CASSQDGGLEANVLTF
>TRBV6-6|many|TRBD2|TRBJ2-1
TGTGCCAGCAGCCTAGGGACTAGCGGCCCCTATAATGAGCAGTTCTTC
CASSLGTSGPYNEQFF
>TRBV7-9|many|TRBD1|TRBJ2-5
TGTGCCAGCAGCCACGGACAGGGTGGCGGAGAGACCCAGTACTTC
CASSHGQGGGETQYF
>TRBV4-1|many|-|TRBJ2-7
TGCGCCAGCAGCCAAGATAAAATGGAGTATGTCGAGCAGTACTTC
CASSQDKMEYVEQYF
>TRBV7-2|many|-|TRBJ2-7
TGTGCCAGCAGCTTCGCCCTTGGCGAGCAGTACTTC
CASSFALGEQYF
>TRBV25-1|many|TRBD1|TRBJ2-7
TGTGCCAGCAGTGATCCAAGACAGGGCACTGGAGAGCAGTACTTC
CASSDPRQGTGEQYF
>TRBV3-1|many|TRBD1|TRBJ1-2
TGTGCCAGCAGCCAAGAGGGACAGGACCCCTATGGCTACACCTTC
CASSQEGQDPYGYTF
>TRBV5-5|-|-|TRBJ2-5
TGTGCCAGCAGCTTGGAAAGGGCGACCCAGTACTTC
CASSLERATQYF
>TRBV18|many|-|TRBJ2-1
TGTGCCAGCTCATTCCGGGACGGCCCTGAGCAGTTCTTC
CASSFRDGPEQFF
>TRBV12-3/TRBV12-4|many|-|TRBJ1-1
TGTGCCAGCAGTTTATTCCCGGGGAACACTGAAGCTTTCTTT
CASSLFPGNTEAFF
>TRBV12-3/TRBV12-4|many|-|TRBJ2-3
TGTGCCAGCAGTGGGGGGAGCACAGATACGCAGTATTTT
CASSGGSTDTQYF
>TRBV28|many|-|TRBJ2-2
TGTGCCAGCAGTTTTATTTGGCGGGACACCGGGGAGCTGTTTTTT
CASSFIWRDTGELFF
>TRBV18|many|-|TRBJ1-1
TGTGCCAGCTCACCACAGGGGGCTGAAGCTTTCTTT
CASSPQGAEAFF
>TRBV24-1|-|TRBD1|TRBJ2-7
TGTGCCACCAGTGACTCGAGACAGGGGGTTTCCTACGAGCAGTACTTC
CATSDSRQGVSYEQYF
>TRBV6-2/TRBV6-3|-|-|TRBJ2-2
TGTGCCAGCATCCCGGAACGGATGAGAAACACCGGGGAGCTGTTTTTT
CASIPERMRNTGELFF
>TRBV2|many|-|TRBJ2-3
TGTGCCGGAGGGAAGATTCTCACAGATACGCAGTATTTT
CAGGKILTDTQYF